The 17 T cell receptor beta chains below were found in one sample sequenced in a study of shared clonotypes between healthy human individuals. TCRdb's table, derived via immunoSEQ multiplex PCR, lists solely in-frame clones and lacks some. This repertoire shows 2.5 million or so clones, over 85% found once; its top ten account for about 0.13%. Input material: naive CD4+ T cells sorted from blood. Subset described: CD45RA+ positively selected. The receptors derive from a man aged 18 to 29 in good health.

This clone has just a few counts. This sequence joins TRBV19 and TRBJ1-5; TRBD1 matches 8 bases. Trimming cost V 10 bases and J 3 bases; bases outside gene matches: 8. The CDR3 length is 14 residues. Germline V gene data show CDR1 as LNHDA and CDR2 as SQIVND (reference sequence). CDR3 in amino acids: CATMRGQANQPQHF. In DNA, the CDR3 is TGTGCCACTATGAGGGGACAGGCCAATCAGCCCCAGCATTTT.

This rearrangement joins TRBV7-2 to TRBJ2-3; D is undetermined. The V and J ends lost 5 bases and 3 bases respectively, with 9 bases between them. The CDR3 is 13 residues long. Germline V gives CDR1 SGHTA, CDR2 FQGNSA. CDR3 residues: CASSLPITDTQYF. As DNA, the CDR3 is TGTGCCAGCAGCCTCCCAATAACAGATACGCAGTATTTT.

This clone occurred a few times. The chain is built from TRBV4-1 and TRBJ2-3; 8 bases map to TRBD1. The CDR3 has 16 amino acids. CDR1 and CDR2 (germline): MGHRA, YSYEKL. V lost 0 bases and J lost 4; bases outside the gene matches: 6. The CDR3 loop is CASSQEQGQASDTQYF. The CDR3 coding sequence is TGCGCCAGCAGCCAAGAGCAGGGACAGGCTTCAGATACGCAGTATTTT.

The rearrangement joins TRBV7-2 to TRBJ1-1; D is possibly TRBD1 (6 bases). Germline lookup yields CDR1 SGHTA and CDR2 FQGNSA. V was clipped by 9 bases and J by 8 bases, with 19 bases between them. The CDR3 sequence is 13 residues long. The CDR3 nucleotides read TGTGCCAGTCTACAGGGTCGGCGGACCGAAGCTTTCTTT. Amino acid sequence: CASLQGRRTEAFF.

The chain couples TRBV11-2 to TRBJ2-7; D may be TRBD1 or TRBD2 (5 bases each). The CDR3 extends over 18 amino acids. CDR1 and CDR2 (germline): SGHAT, FQNNGV. V lost 0 bases and J lost 2, with 20 bases in between. For the CDR3, the DNA is TGTGCCAGCAGCTTAGATCTCAGCCCCCCCTGGGGGACCTACGAGCAGTACTTC. Its translation is CASSLDLSPPWGTYEQYF.

This chain links TRBV7-9 with TRBJ1-1, with 12 bases matching TRBD1. This CDR3 is 16 amino acids long. In germline, CDR1 is SEHNR, CDR2 FQNEAQ (reference sequence). The V gene end was trimmed by 7 bases and the J gene end by 6 bases; junction bases not matched to a gene: 12. CDR3 in amino acids: CASTTPGQGATAEAFF. CDR3 nucleotides: TGTGCCAGCACAACCCCGGGACAGGGGGCAACAGCTGAAGCTTTCTTT. The full variable domain, rest sourced from reference TRBV7-9 and TRBJ1-1, is DTGVSQNPRHKITKRGQNVTFRCDPISEHNRLYWYRQTLGQGPEFLTYFQNEAQLEKSRLLSDRFSAERPKGSFSTLEIQRTEQGDSAMYLCASTTPGQGATAEAFFGQGTRLTVV.

The chain joins TRBV15 to TRBJ2-7; 11 nucleotides match TRBD1. The CDR3 runs 16 residues. Germline CDR1 reads LNHNV; CDR2 reads YYDKDF (reference sequence). Germline trimming cut 0 bases from V and 3 bases from J; bases unmatched to any gene: 4. The CDR3 protein is CATSREVGTGGYEQYF. The CDR3 nucleotides read TGTGCCACCAGCAGAGAAGTGGGGACAGGGGGCTACGAGCAGTACTTC.

This clone was observed a few times. V is TRBV30 and J is TRBJ2-2; no clear D. The CDR3 spans 13 residues. V lost 0 bases to trimming and J lost 8 bases, with 10 bases between them. Germline lookup yields CDR1 GTSNPN and CDR2 SVGIG (reference sequence). Here the CDR3 reads CAWSVRIRGELFF. CDR3 bases: TGTGCCTGGAGTGTACGGATCAGAGGGGAGCTGTTTTTT.

The rearrangement uses TRBV5-1 and TRBJ1-2, with D tentatively TRBD1 (5 bases). The CDR3 totals 15 residues. The germline CDR1 and CDR2 sequences are SGHRS and YFSETQ. V gave up 5 bases and J gave up 0 bases, with 14 bases separating them. The CDR3 spells CASRVGATSNYGYTF. CDR3 nucleotide sequence: TGCGCCAGCAGAGTAGGGGCCACCTCTAACTATGGCTACACCTTC.

The rearrangement links TRBV18 to TRBJ1-1; a weak D match, TRBD1 (5 bases). CDR1 and CDR2 (germline): KGHSH, LQKENI. The CDR3 runs to 17 residues. V was pared by 3 bases and J by 3 bases, with 20 bases between. Here the CDR3 reads CASSPRQILTGDTEAFF. The CDR3 DNA sequence: TGTGCCAGCTCACCGCGACAGATCCTTACGGGGGACACTGAAGCTTTCTTT.

The chain links TRBV10-2 to TRBJ1-6, with 8 bases lining up with TRBD1. V dropped 3 bases and J dropped 4; count of bases not matched to a gene: 2. The CDR3 is made up of 15 amino acids. Germline CDR1 is WSHSY and CDR2 is SAAADI. The CDR3 DNA reads as TGCGCCAGCAGTGAACGACAGGGGTATAATTCACCCCTCCACTTT. Its protein is CASSERQGYNSPLHF.

The chain is built from TRBV5-1 and TRBJ1-2, with a tentative D call TRBD1 (6 bases). The germline V and J ends were trimmed by 3 bases and 4 bases, with 16 bases remaining between them. The CDR3 is 15 residues long. The V gene's germline CDR1 is SGHRS and CDR2 YFSETQ. The CDR3 DNA reads TGCGCCAGCAGCTCAATCCCAGGGGTAGGCTATGGCTACACCTTC. It codes for CASSSIPGVGYGYTF.

DNA for the CDR3: TGCGCCAGCAGCTTGGGTCCTAGCGGTCCCTACGAGCAGTACTTC. Its protein product is CASSLGPSGPYEQYF. The V and J genes are TRBV5-1 and TRBJ2-7; 7 bases line up with TRBD2. Looked up from germline, CDR1 is SGHRS and CDR2 is YFSETQ. J was trimmed by 2 bases and V by 0 bases; bases with no gene match: 5. The CDR3 is made up of 15 amino acids.

This chain links TRBV28 with TRBJ1-1; weak D call: TRBD1 (5 bases). Germline V CDR1 and CDR2: MDHEN, SYDVKM. Trimming took 3 bases from V and 2 from J, leaving 13 bases between them. The CDR3 contains 15 residues. The CDR3 DNA reads as TGTGCCAGCAGTTTCGACCTAAGGGGAAACACTGAAGCTTTCTTT. Residues: CASSFDLRGNTEAFF.

The chain has TRBV6-6 and TRBJ2-6, with a tentative D call TRBD1 (5 bases). The CDR3 covers 15 residues. With 2 bases removed from V and 4 bases from J, the gap between germline ends came to 9 bases. Germline V gene data show CDR1 as MNHNY and CDR2 as SVGAGI (reference sequence). The CDR3, as DNA: TGTGCCAGCAGTTACCAGGGTGCGGGGGCCAACGTCCTGACTTTC. Protein: CASSYQGAGANVLTF.

A note on this clone: Other DNA sequences in the sample encode the same CDR3. The J gene is TRBJ2-3, the V gene TRBV4-1, with TRBD2 matching 7 bases. The J segment lost 1 base and the V segment lost 0 bases, leaving 4 bases of the junction unmatched. Germline assignment: CDR1 MGHRA and CDR2 YSYEKL. The CDR3 runs to 16 residues. CDR3 sequence: CASSQDPGLRTDTQYF. The CDR3 DNA is TGCGCCAGCAGCCAAGATCCGGGACTACGCACAGATACGCAGTATTTT.

The rearrangement uses TRBV19 and TRBJ2-7; 13 bases agree with TRBD2. The CDR3 is made up of 18 amino acids. Per the germline V gene, CDR1 is LNHDA and CDR2 is SQIVND (reference sequence). The trim removed 1 base at V and 0 bases at J, leaving 6 bases unmatched. CDR3 region: CASSIGGTSGISSYEQYF. The CDR3 DNA is TGTGCCAGTAGTATAGGTGGGACTAGCGGGATTAGCTCCTACGAGCAGTACTTC.